This T cell receptor (beta chain) comes out of a study of PD-1 blockade in mismatch repair-deficient tumors (dated by TCRdb to the late 2010s). As for the study more broadly: Between September 2013 and September 2016, more than 75 consecutive patients with about a dozen mismatch repair-deficient cancer types, all previously treated and progressing, were enrolled in the trial. Tumor-associated T cell clones in the peripheral blood of patients responding to PD-1 blockade were tracked using deep sequencing of TCR CDR3 regions. The paper as a whole reports these results and caveats: After pembrolizumab, tumor-resident clones, which were often undetectable in blood before treatment, expanded rapidly and then contracted, generally ahead of radiologic responses.

V trim: 2 bases; J trim: 0 bases; unmatched bases: 1. The CDR1 and CDR2 encoded by the germline V gene are WSHSY and SAAADI. Spanning cysteine to phenylalanine, the CDR3 consists of 16 amino acids. The sequence is cut down to CDR3 DNA, 48 bases in frame from base 1. For each enrolled patient, mismatch repair deficiency was established using either polymerase chain reaction or immunohistochemistry. A few patients who responded to pembrolizumab therapy underwent TCR sequencing. Pembrolizumab PD-1 blockade was prospectively tested in advanced mismatch repair-deficient cancers, regardless of tissue of origin, in the phase II trial. Peripheral blood T cell samples were serially collected before and at multiple times after PD-1 blockade was started. Blood sampling time points were reported as weeks after the first dose of pembrolizumab. The sample holds one count of this clone. This receptor's antigen is unknown. No base qualities exist here, and no much larger clone lies one base off it.

Library preparation used the immunoSEQ multiplex PCR assay. This is the immuneACCESS table as TCRdb keeps it, with only in-frame sequences that have V and J called. A part of the clones is gone; compared with another copy, unresolved V genes explain less than half, and the rest is unexplained. The table for this sample lists roughly 34,000 clones; 80% of them were counted only once. About 3.4% of the sample is held by the ten biggest clonotypes. The sample in question was PBMCs, obtained less than 7 weeks after starting pembrolizumab. The rearrangement joined TRBV10-2 to TRBJ2-6, and TRBD2 aligns with 7 junction nucleotides. This clonotype was sampled from an adult with mismatch repair-deficient cancer. This receptor carries the CDR3 CASSEGGVSGANVLTF. In nucleotides, the sequence is TGCGCCAGCAGTGAGGGGGGGGTCTCTGGGGCCAACGTCCTGACTTTC.